Below, 28 T cell receptor beta chains from the same sample are listed, as sequenced in a study of CD8+ T cells in alopecia areata. Reverse transcription of extracted RNA yielded cDNA, which provided the sequencing template. Profiled with immunoSEQ multiplex PCR; TCRdb holds only in-frame clones, not every one. Among about 210,000 clones listed, 55% to 70% were seen once. As to treatment: oral pan-JAK inhibitor, 5-10 mg twice daily. Source: CD4+ T cells sorted from blood, taken at week 4, from a patient treated with tofacitinib. The source of these receptors is a human donor with alopecia areata.

Only a few counts were recorded for this clone. This chain links TRBV7-9 with TRBJ2-5, with D perhaps matching TRBD2 (6 bases). V dropped 0 bases and J dropped 1 base, with 12 bases sitting between them. This CDR3 region has 16 residues. Germline V gene sequence: CDR1 SEHNR, CDR2 FQNEAQ (reference sequence). The CDR3 bases are TGTGCCAGCAGCTTAGCCGGGCGGGGATTCCAAGAGACCCAGTACTTC. It codes for CASSLAGRGFQETQYF.

The chain recombines TRBV25-1 with TRBJ2-5; weak D call: TRBD2 (6 bases). Germline V CDR1 and CDR2: MGHDK, SYGVNS. The V gene lost 6 bases and the J gene lost 5 bases, with 13 bases spanning the gap. The CDR3 contains 13 residues. CDR3 in amino acids: CASRLAALETQYF. The DNA of the CDR3 is TGTGCCAGCAGATTAGCGGCTTTGGAGACCCAGTACTTC.

The chain combines TRBV30 with TRBJ2-7, with D tentatively TRBD2 (5 bases). Germline V gene sequence: CDR1 GTSNPN, CDR2 SVGIG (reference sequence). V dropped 2 bases and J dropped 6 bases, with 14 bases sitting between them. There are 13 residues in the CDR3. CDR3: CAWSPRFGSEQYF. The CDR3 bases are TGTGCCTGGAGTCCCAGGTTTGGGAGCGAGCAGTACTTC.

In its sample, this clone was seen once. The rearrangement links TRBV19 to TRBJ1-5; 9 bases map to TRBD1. Germline CDR1 reads LNHDA; CDR2 reads SQIVND (reference sequence). Unmatched junction bases numbered 8, after V lost 5 bases and J lost 6 bases. CDR3 length equals 15 residues. CDR3 amino acids: CASSRPGTGIQPQHF. CDR3 DNA: TGTGCCAGTAGTCGTCCGGGGACAGGGATTCAGCCCCAGCATTTT. The full variable domain, completed using reference TRBV19 and TRBJ1-5, is DGGITQSPKYLFRKEGQNVTLSCEQNLNHDAMYWYRQDPGQGLRLIYYSQIVNDFQKGDIAEGYSVSREKKESFPLTVTSAQKNPTAFYLCASSRPGTGIQPQHFGDGTRLSIL.

The V and J genes are TRBV30 and TRBJ2-7, with 8 nucleotides matching TRBD1. The CDR3 totals 14 residues. Trimming at V came to 2 bases and at J to 5 bases, leaving 8 bases not matched to a gene. Per the germline V gene, CDR1 is GTSNPN and CDR2 is SVGIG (reference sequence). The CDR3 is CAWSSGGAVNEQYF. Written as DNA, the CDR3 is TGTGCCTGGAGTTCAGGGGGCGCGGTAAACGAGCAGTACTTC.

Only one count was recorded for this clone. The DNA for the CDR3 is TGTGCCAGCACCTTTAGGGGGGGCTACGAGCAGTACTTC. Translation: CASTFRGGYEQYF. This rearrangement joins TRBV6-1 to TRBJ2-7, with D possibly being TRBD2 (7 bases). Germline V gene sequence: CDR1 MNHNS, CDR2 SASEGT. Trimming shortened V by 7 bases and J by 3 bases, and 13 bases separated the two germline ends. This CDR3 has 13 residues.

The gene calls are TRBV6-6 and TRBJ1-5; D is ambiguous. The CDR3 totals 15 residues. V shed 6 bases and J shed 7 bases, with 19 bases lying between them. Germline V CDR1 and CDR2: MNHNY, SVGAGI (reference sequence). The DNA for the CDR3 is TGTGCCAGCAGCCCGGGTACCCACGTGGGGCAGCCCCAGCATTTT. Translation gives CASSPGTHVGQPQHF.

J is TRBJ1-2 and V is TRBV11-2, with 10 bases identical to TRBD1. Unmatched junction bases numbered 5, after V lost 2 bases and J lost 5 bases. The V gene's germline CDR1 is SGHAT and CDR2 FQNNGV. The CDR3 spans 15 residues. CDR3 coding DNA: TGTGCCAGCAGCTTACACCGGACAGGGGGGTATGGCTACACCTTC. This sequence encodes CASSLHRTGGYGYTF.

The chain links TRBV6-5 to TRBJ1-4; 7 bases are a match to TRBD1. The ends lost 6 bases at V and 0 bases at J; junction bases unmatched: 1. This CDR3 contains 14 residues. The germline V gene has CDR1 MNHEY and CDR2 SVGAGI. CDR3 sequence reads: CASRGTATNEKLFF. CDR3 sequence (DNA): TGTGCCAGCAGAGGGACAGCAACTAATGAAAAACTGTTTTTT.

This rearrangement joins TRBV11-2 to TRBJ2-2; D gene unclear. The V end lost 5 bases, the J end lost 6 bases, and 13 bases lay between the germline ends. The CDR3 is 14 residues long. In germline, CDR1 is SGHAT, CDR2 FQNNGV. CDR3 residues: CASSIGPGPGELFF. The CDR3 DNA reads as TGTGCCAGCAGCATCGGACCGGGCCCCGGGGAGCTGTTTTTT.

The chain joins TRBV4-3 to TRBJ2-1; D tentatively reads TRBD1 or TRBD2 (6 bases each). V gave up 1 base and J gave up 8 bases, with 12 bases separating them. The germline CDR1 and CDR2 sequences are LGHNA and YSLEER. CDR3 size: 14 residues. The CDR3 DNA reads as TGCGCCAGCAGCCAAGGGGGGGCGGTATATGAGCAGTTCTTC. Translated: CASSQGGAVYEQFF.

The rearrangement links TRBV6-5 to TRBJ2-7, with a tentative D call TRBD1 (7 bases). This CDR3 is built from 15 residues. Trimming took off 5 bases at V and 3 bases at J, with 17 bases between the two ends. Germline CDR1 and CDR2: MNHEY and SVGAGI. The CDR3 loop is CASSATRDSSYEQYF. Written as DNA, the CDR3 is TGTGCCAGCAGTGCCACGCGGGACAGCAGCTACGAGCAGTACTTC.

A remark on this clone: Other DNA sequences in this specimen translate into the identical CDR3. This chain joins TRBV30 and TRBJ2-5; either TRBD1 or TRBD2 may supply D (5 bases each). The CDR3 sequence is 12 residues long. Trimming took 3 bases from V and 2 from J, leaving 7 bases between them. The germline CDR1 and CDR2 sequences are GTSNPN and SVGIG (reference sequence). CDR3 bases: TGTGCCTGGAGGGGGGATCAAGAGACCCAGTACTTC. Translating gives CAWRGDQETQYF.

The chain carries TRBV5-6 and TRBJ2-7; D unresolved. Trimming took off 1 base at V and 2 bases at J, with 13 bases between the two ends. The CDR3 consists of 15 residues. The germline gives CDR1 SGHDT, CDR2 YYEEEE. The CDR3 DNA sequence: TGTGCCAGCAGCTTGTACCTCCTTGGGACCTACGAGCAGTACTTC. Its protein is CASSLYLLGTYEQYF. Full variable domain (outside the CDR3, taken from reference TRBV5-6 and TRBJ2-7): DAGVTQSPTHLIKTRGQQVTLRCSPKSGHDTVSWYQQALGQGPQFIFQYYEEEERQRGNFPDRFSGHQFPNYSSELNVNALLLGDSALYLCASSLYLLGTYEQYFGPGTRLTVT.

This clone was seen a few times. This chain links TRBV2 with TRBJ1-2; D is ambiguous. The V end was cut by 3 bases, the J end by 10 bases, with 12 bases between. CDR3 size: 12 residues. The V gene's germline CDR1 is SNHLY and CDR2 FYNNEI. The CDR3 nucleotides are TGTGCCAGCAGTGACCTTCCAGAGACCTACACCTTC. This codes for CASSDLPETYTF.

This clone was observed a few times. This rearrangement joins TRBV18 to TRBJ2-3; D call uncertain. The CDR3 extends over 16 amino acids. Deletions cut 2 bases from V and 0 bases from J, with 12 bases between. Germline CDR1 KGHSH, CDR2 LQKENI. DNA of the CDR3: TGTGCCAGCTCACCATTCACTGACCCTAGCACAGATACGCAGTATTTT. Protein sequence: CASSPFTDPSTDTQYF.

The CDR3 DNA reads as TGTGCCTGGAGTGTTAATGGAGGGAACACTGAAGCTTTCTTT. The encoded protein is CAWSVNGGNTEAFF. The chain carries TRBV30 and TRBJ1-1; no definite D call. There are 14 residues in the CDR3. Per the germline V gene, CDR1 is GTSNPN and CDR2 is SVGIG (reference sequence). The V end was cut by 0 bases, the J end by 1 base, with 9 bases between.

The V gene is TRBV4-3, the J gene TRBJ1-1; D uncertain. This CDR3 spans 15 amino acids. Trimming took off 2 bases at V and 1 base at J, with 11 bases between the two ends. From germline, CDR1 is LGHNA and CDR2 YSLEER. CDR3 residues: CASSQIGLANTEAFF. The DNA of the CDR3 is TGCGCCAGCAGCCAAATTGGACTCGCGAACACTGAAGCTTTCTTT.

The genes are TRBV6-5 and TRBJ2-1; perhaps TRBD2 as D (7 bases). V lost 3 bases and J lost 11, with 17 bases in between. There are 14 residues in the CDR3. The germline V gene has CDR1 MNHEY and CDR2 SVGAGI. The CDR3 region is CASSYGGGYGKQFF. CDR3 nucleotides: TGTGCCAGCAGTTATGGGGGGGGCTATGGTAAGCAGTTCTTC.

The genes are TRBV10-3 and TRBJ2-3; a possible D gene is TRBD1 (6 bases). The CDR3 contains 12 residues. CDR1 and CDR2 from the germline V gene are ENHRY and SYGVKD. Trimming cost V 7 bases and J 2 bases, with 7 bases left between them. This CDR3 is CAIKGDTDTQYF. The CDR3 nucleotides are TGTGCCATCAAGGGGGACACAGATACGCAGTATTTT.

The rearrangement uses TRBV5-1 and TRBJ2-1; TRBD2 is a possible D gene (7 bases). Germline CDR1 reads SGHRS; CDR2 reads YFSETQ. With 0 bases removed from V and 2 bases from J, the gap between germline ends came to 9 bases. This CDR3 is built from 15 residues. The CDR3 nucleotides are TGCGCCAGCAGCTTGGGGGAGGGGGCCTACAATGAGCAGTTCTTC. It encodes CASSLGEGAYNEQFF. The full variable domain, rest sourced from reference TRBV5-1 and TRBJ2-1, is KAGVTQTPRYLIKTRGQQVTLSCSPISGHRSVSWYQQTPGQGLQFLFEYFSETQRNKGNFPGRFSGRQFSNSRSEMNVSTLELGDSALYLCASSLGEGAYNEQFFGPGTRLTVL.

There are a few counts of this clone. This chain uses TRBV7-9 with TRBJ2-7; D possibly matches TRBD1 or TRBD2 (5 bases each). The CDR3 spans 14 residues. Trimming cost V 1 base and J 6 bases, with 13 bases left between them. The V gene's germline CDR1 is SEHNR and CDR2 FQNEAQ (reference sequence). The CDR3 region has the DNA TGTGCCAGCAGCTTAGTTGGGACGGCCTCCGAGCAGTACTTC. This codes for CASSLVGTASEQYF.

CDR3 residues: CASSMRLNYGYTF. In DNA, the CDR3 is TGTGCCAGCAGCATGAGACTTAACTATGGCTACACCTTC. V usage is TRBV21-1 and J usage is TRBJ1-2. TRBV21-1 is designated a pseudogene. The CDR3 is made up of 13 amino acids.

The rearrangement joins TRBV6-5 to TRBJ2-3; weak D call: TRBD2 (6 bases). The germline V gene has CDR1 MNHEY and CDR2 SVGAGI. Trimming cost V 5 bases and J 0 bases, with 9 bases left between them. The CDR3 runs 14 residues. CDR3 sequence: CASSTGGSTDTQYF. DNA of the CDR3: TGTGCCAGCAGTACCGGGGGTAGCACAGATACGCAGTATTTT.

DNA of the CDR3: TGCAGCGCCACCGGGACAGGGACTAACTATGGCTACACCTTC. It specifies CSATGTGTNYGYTF. The V and J genes are TRBV29-1 and TRBJ1-2; 9 bases are shared with TRBD1. Germline lookup yields CDR1 SQVTM and CDR2 ANQGSEA. This CDR3 contains 14 residues. The trim removed 7 bases at V and 0 bases at J, leaving 6 bases unmatched.

The chain uses TRBV5-6 and TRBJ1-2; D not resolved. This CDR3 contains 14 residues. Germline V CDR1 and CDR2: SGHDT, YYEEEE. V gave up 7 bases and J gave up 6 bases, with 19 bases separating them. For the CDR3, the DNA is TGTGCCAGCGGGAGACGGGCGAAGGCGAATGGCTACACCTTC. Protein product: CASGRRAKANGYTF.

The genes are TRBV5-1 and TRBJ2-5; a weak D match, TRBD2 (5 bases). The CDR3 is made up of 14 amino acids. Germline values: CDR1 SGHRS, CDR2 YFSETQ. Trimming shortened V by 4 bases and J by 2 bases, and 12 bases separated the two germline ends. The CDR3 loop reads CASSLSGRQETQYF. CDR3 bases: TGCGCCAGCAGCCTGAGCGGCAGGCAAGAGACCCAGTACTTC.

There are a few counts of this clone. The chain recombines TRBV2 with TRBJ2-2; 8 bases fit TRBD1. Per the germline V gene, CDR1 is SNHLY and CDR2 is FYNNEI. There are 20 residues in the CDR3. J was trimmed by 1 base and V by 10 bases; bases with no gene match: 23. The CDR3 sequence is CATKPPWGKGQGQNTGELFF. The CDR3 nucleotides read TGTGCCACCAAACCACCCTGGGGAAAAGGACAGGGACAGAACACCGGGGAGCTGTTTTTT.